The clone carrying this T cell receptor (beta chain) has ten or more counts. Each CDR3 protein gets one entry after TCRdb re-called the 5' RACE reads with MiXCR. Of 120,000 or so distinct CDR3 sequences in the sample, around 3% are singletons; the top ten hold 1.3%. There are 16 residues in the CDR3. Germline V gene data show CDR1 as SGHRS and CDR2 as YFSETQ. Losses at the gene ends were 4 bases for V and 9 bases for J; bases not matched to a gene: 14. The data derive from a study of neurological immune-mediated disorders. The clonotype comes from a woman aged 30 to 39 with multiple sclerosis. Sequencing was done on a sample of PBMCs. V usage is TRBV5-1 and J usage is TRBJ2-2; 8 bases map to TRBD2. The CDR3 DNA sequence: TGCGCCAGCAGCCAAGAGGGCCCCGGGGGGGCCCGGGAGCTGTTTTTT. It codes for CASSQEGPGGARELFF.